The 3 T cell receptor beta chains reported below all come from one sample, sequenced in a study of Ad26.COV2.S vaccination and SARS-CoV-2 variants. Clones were read by immunoSEQ multiplex PCR, and TCRdb kept only the in-frame ones, dropping some. The sample has 300,000 to 400,000 clones, roughly 90% seen once. Treatment: around 19 received Ad26.COV2.S at low or high dose, single or two shots; 5 received placebo; per-sample allocation not given. Specimen acquisition occurred on day 63 following the initial vaccine or placebo injection. Here the sequenced sample was peripheral blood, taken in a trial of Ad26.COV2.S vaccine versus placebo. These receptors were obtained from a person between 18 and 65 years old who received the Ad26.COV2.S COVID-19 vaccine or a placebo.

The V and J genes are TRBV6-5 and TRBJ2-3, with 10 bases fitting TRBD1. The CDR3 extends over 15 amino acids. The germline gives CDR1 MNHEY, CDR2 SVGAGI. V shed 8 bases, J shed 3 bases, and the junction held 8 bases outside the gene matches. In DNA, the CDR3 is TGTGCCAGCCGTAGAGGGACAGGGGTAACAGATACGCAGTATTTT. This encodes CASRRGTGVTDTQYF.

The chain is built from TRBV27 and TRBJ2-2; D uncertain. Germline V gene data show CDR1 as MNHEY and CDR2 as SMNVEV (reference sequence). Trimming stripped 2 bases from V and 5 bases from J, with 6 bases between. The CDR3 extends over 13 amino acids. This CDR3 reads CASSLLGTGELFF. The CDR3 DNA reads as TGTGCCAGCAGTTTACTGGGGACCGGGGAGCTGTTTTTT.

This clone has at least ten counts. The rearrangement joins TRBV29-1 to TRBJ1-2; a weak D match, TRBD1 (6 bases). The V gene's germline CDR1 is SQVTM and CDR2 ANQGSEA. The germline V and J ends were trimmed by 2 bases and 5 bases, with 9 bases remaining between them. The CDR3 spans 12 residues. The CDR3 DNA follows: TGCAGCGTTGAATGGCAGGGGTATGGCTACACCTTC. The encoded protein is CSVEWQGYGYTF.